This T cell receptor (beta chain) was identified during a study of shared T cell receptors in the human thymus (dated by TCRdb to the early 2020s). About the study as a whole: The study examined how the human thymus generates shared, self-reactive T-cell receptor alpha chains.

The CDR3 measures 13 amino acids from cysteine to phenylalanine. The read is trimmed to its CDR3 DNA, 39 bases read in frame from base 1. CDR1 is given as SGHRS and CDR2 as YFSETQ, both from the germline V gene. After removal of 4 bases from V and 2 bases from J, the junction retains 2 bases not matched to a gene. Comments on this clone: Its antigen remains unidentified. Per-base quality was not reported, and no clone a single base away is much larger than it.

The library came from the immunoSEQ multiplex PCR assay. Held by TCRdb, this immuneACCESS table contains in-frame sequences only and omits some clones. Under half of the omission traces to an unresolved V gene where checked; the cause of the rest is unknown. This sample comprises hundreds of thousands of clones, 85% to 90% of them detected only once. Of the sample, roughly 0.0097% falls within the top ten clones. This sample also belongs to another study, concerning human thymus T cells. That second report states: Donors were immunologically healthy infants undergoing open corrective cardiac surgery for congenital heart defects in Finland. The thymus tissue came from surgical resects taken out during corrective cardiac surgery. Both the thymic and the peripheral blood repertoires appeared to show biased V and J gene segment usage. The related research found that thymic TCR repertoires overlapped highly between unrelated individuals. The study described the TCR alpha and beta repertoires in under 10 infant thymus samples and a few matching peripheral blood samples. The cohort included more than 5 male and a couple of female infants, with donor ages spanning 7 to 244 days. Thymocytes were released mechanically from tissue and stored at -70 °C as pellets of 10-30 million cells. Genomic DNA was extracted from frozen cell pellets with a QIAsymphony instrument. The immunoSEQ multiplex PCR assay was used to amplify the TCRB and TCRAD loci from a standardized amount of quality-controlled genomic DNA. Amplicons spanned the V(D)J region at a length sufficient to cover the CDR3 and identify V and J genes. The amplicons were sequenced on an Illumina platform via the commercial immunoSEQ service. Corrections for primer bias and sequencing errors followed previously described methods, while TCRAD and TCRB definitions were based on the IMGT database. immunoSEQ Analyzer 3.0 and VDJTools were used for repertoire analysis, which covered basic statistics, V/J segment usage, diversity estimates, rarefaction and pairwise overlap. Diversity was estimated using the Chao1, ChaoE, Efron-Thisted, Shannon and inverse Simpson indices, and was also estimated on datasets down-sampled to the size of the smallest sample. Repertoire overlap was determined by strict matching of CDR3 nucleotide sequence, V gene and J gene, and Jaccard-based multidimensional scaling clustering was applied. On average, roughly 800,000 unique TCRB clonotypes were obtained from thymus samples, compared with 70,000 to 100,000 from blood samples.

The sequence joins TRBV5-1 to TRBJ2-5; the central 7 bases match TRBD2. Sample: thymocytes. This receptor was obtained from a boy under two years old with a congenital heart defect. Donor details come from another sample of the same person, matched by shared clones. The CDR3: CASSPGGQETQYF. Here is the DNA: TGCGCCAGCAGCCCCGGGGGGCAAGAGACCCAGTACTTC.